The next 21 T cell receptor beta chains were all read from a single sample in a study of control samples from healthy donors and cancer patients. Profiled with immunoSEQ multiplex PCR; TCRdb holds only in-frame clones, not every one. Of under 80,000 clones detected, roughly 93% appear once; the ten largest clones hold 1.3%. Input material: PBMCs. These receptors all come from a woman between 35 and 50 years old with lung cancer.

The rearrangement links TRBV29-1 to TRBJ1-1; TRBD1 agrees at 8 bases. Trimming took 5 bases from V and 4 from J; bases not matched to a gene: 6. CDR1 and CDR2 from the germline V gene are SQVTM and ANQGSEA. The CDR3 consists of 13 residues. CDR3 coding DNA: TGCAGCGTTCTGACACAGGGGGGCACTGAAGCTTTCTTT. Protein: CSVLTQGGTEAFF.

This clone has just a few counts. The chain combines TRBV7-2 with TRBJ2-2; TRBD2 agrees at 16 bases. Germline trimming cut 0 bases from V and 12 bases from J; bases unmatched to any gene: 4. The CDR3 extends over 16 amino acids. CDR1 SGHTA and CDR2 FQGNSA come from the germline V gene. CDR3 in DNA: TGTGCCAGCAGCTTAGCAGGGACTAGCGGGGGGGCCCAGCTGTTTTTT. The encoded protein is CASSLAGTSGGAQLFF.

The genes are TRBV4-1 and TRBJ2-3; 9 nucleotides align to TRBD2. The CDR3 has 16 residues. V trimming: 4 bases; J trimming: 4 bases; junction bases outside the gene matches: 9. In germline, CDR1 is MGHRA, CDR2 YSYEKL. The CDR3 region is CASSPSGKGDADTQYF. CDR3 bases: TGCGCCAGCAGCCCTAGCGGGAAAGGTGACGCAGATACGCAGTATTTT.

V and J are TRBV6-5 and TRBJ2-4; weak D call: TRBD1 (5 bases). The CDR3 contains 15 residues. In germline, CDR1 is MNHEY, CDR2 SVGAGI. Trimming stripped 4 bases from V and 0 bases from J, with 10 bases between. In DNA form, the CDR3 reads TGTGCCAGCAGTTTGGCAGGGTTAGCCAAAAACATTCAGTACTTC. This encodes CASSLAGLAKNIQYF.

The V gene is TRBV6-5, the J gene TRBJ1-1; perhaps TRBD1 as D (6 bases). The germline V gene has CDR1 MNHEY and CDR2 SVGAGI. The CDR3 extends over 14 amino acids. V lost 6 bases, J lost 9 bases, and 20 bases lay in between. The CDR3 nucleotides read TGTGCCAGCAGGGAGGGACTGACAGGAGTTCAAGCTTTCTTT. Translation gives CASREGLTGVQAFF.

This sequence joins TRBV28 and TRBJ2-7; D gene uncertain. Germline assignment: CDR1 MDHEN and CDR2 SYDVKM. V was cut by 6 bases and J by 2 bases, with 11 bases left in between. There are 13 residues in the CDR3. The CDR3, as DNA: TGTGCCAGCAGAGACGAACTGACCTACGAGCAGTACTTC. It encodes CASRDELTYEQYF.

To note about this clone: In the same sample, other DNA sequences code for this CDR3. The genes are TRBV2 and TRBJ1-1; D not certain. The CDR3 length is 13 residues. Trimming shortened V by 3 bases and J by 1 base, and 6 bases separated the two germline ends. Per germline, CDR1 SNHLY and CDR2 FYNNEI. In DNA, the CDR3 is TGTGCCAGCAGTGAGTTAGAGAACACTGAAGCTTTCTTT. Translating it yields CASSELENTEAFF.

The chain combines TRBV29-1 with TRBJ2-2; D is possibly TRBD1 (7 bases). The CDR3 totals 12 residues. With 7 bases removed from V and 7 bases from J, the gap between germline ends came to 13 bases. The V gene's germline CDR1 is SQVTM and CDR2 ANQGSEA. Here the CDR3 DNA reads TGCAGCGGGAGGGCAGGGGGCGGGGAGCTGTTTTTT. This gives the protein CSGRAGGGELFF.

This sequence joins TRBV19 and TRBJ2-7, with TRBD2 as a possible D gene (6 bases). The V end was cut by 6 bases, the J end by 7 bases, with 19 bases between. The V gene's germline CDR1 is LNHDA and CDR2 SQIVND (reference sequence). The CDR3 spans 14 residues. The CDR3 DNA reads as TGTGCCAGTAGCCCCCGGCGGGATGGCAGGGAGCAGTACTTC. It specifies CASSPRRDGREQYF. Variable domain in full (rest from reference TRBV19 and TRBJ2-7): DGGITQSPKYLFRKEGQNVTLSCEQNLNHDAMYWYRQDPGQGLRLIYYSQIVNDFQKGDIAEGYSVSREKKESFPLTVTSAQKNPTAFYLCASSPRRDGREQYFGPGTRLTVT.

The chain's CDR3 is CASSWDRGPNTEAFF. As DNA, the CDR3 is TGTGCCAGCAGTTGGGACAGGGGGCCAAACACTGAAGCTTTCTTT. V usage is TRBV28 and J usage is TRBJ1-1; 12 bases map to TRBD1. Trimming at V came to 4 bases and at J to 2 bases, leaving 2 bases not matched to a gene. The CDR3 contains 15 residues. The germline V gene has CDR1 MDHEN and CDR2 SYDVKM.

The chain links TRBV13 to TRBJ2-1, with a tentative D call TRBD2 (5 bases). The CDR3 extends over 12 amino acids. The germline V gene encodes CDR1 PRHDT and CDR2 FYEKMQ (reference sequence). Between the trimmed V and J ends, which lost 5 bases and 6 bases, there was a span of 8 bases. CDR3 sequence: CASSLEGNEQFF. CDR3 nucleotides: TGTGCCAGCAGCCTCGAGGGCAATGAGCAGTTCTTC.

The rearrangement links TRBV6-5 to TRBJ2-2; TRBD1 agrees at 7 bases. V shed 4 bases, J shed 6 bases, and the junction held 8 bases outside the gene matches. Germline V gene lookup returns CDR1 MNHEY and CDR2 SVGAGI. The CDR3 extends over 15 amino acids. In DNA, the CDR3 is TGTGCCAGCAGTTCCCGGGACAGCCATCCCGGGGAGCTGTTTTTT. Translating it yields CASSSRDSHPGELFF.

V is TRBV15 and J is TRBJ1-6; D is undetermined. Trimming removed 0 bases at V and 18 bases at J, with 21 bases between. There are 15 residues in the CDR3. Germline V gives CDR1 LNHNV, CDR2 YYDKDF (reference sequence). Written as DNA, the CDR3 is TGTGCCACCAGCAGAGATGAAGTTCGTTGGACGCCGGACCACTTT. The encoded protein is CATSRDEVRWTPDHF. Combining the CDR3 with reference TRBV15 and TRBJ1-6 gives the whole variable domain DAMVIQNPRYQVTQFGKPVTLSCSQTLNHNVMYWYQQKSSQAPKLLFHYYDKDFNNEADTPDNFQSRRPNTSFCFLDIRSPGLGDTAMYLCATSRDEVRWTPDHFGNGTRLTVT.

CDR3 in amino acids: CASSVDRNYGYTF. DNA for the CDR3: TGTGCCAGCAGCGTAGACAGGAACTATGGCTACACCTTC. The rearrangement links TRBV9 to TRBJ1-2, with a tentative D call TRBD1 (5 bases). The V end was cut by 0 bases, the J end by 2 bases, with 5 bases between. Germline V gene lookup returns CDR1 SGDLS and CDR2 YYNGEE. The CDR3 totals 13 residues.

This chain uses TRBV29-1 with TRBJ1-2, with D perhaps TRBD1 (6 bases). Trimming stripped 5 bases from V and 8 bases from J, with 15 bases between. The CDR3 has 12 amino acids. Germline CDR1 is SQVTM and CDR2 is ANQGSEA. This CDR3 is CSVRTDHRGYTF. The CDR3 bases are TGCAGCGTTCGGACAGACCACAGGGGCTACACCTTC.

In this sample, this clone turned up once. V is TRBV3-1 (or the pseudogene TRBV3-2) and J is TRBJ1-5, with TRBD1 as a possible D gene (5 bases). The V end was cut by 2 bases, the J end by 0 bases, with 14 bases between. The CDR3 is made up of 17 amino acids. Per the germline V gene, CDR1 is LGHDT and CDR2 is YNNKEL (reference sequence). The CDR3 is CASSQQGWGYSNQPQHF. The CDR3 DNA reads as TGTGCCAGCAGCCAACAGGGATGGGGATATAGCAATCAGCCCCAGCATTTT.

The chain has TRBV12-5 and TRBJ2-3; unclear D gene. The germline V gene has CDR1 LGHNT and CDR2 FRNRAP. Trimming pared 6 bases from V and 4 bases from J, leaving 17 bases between. This CDR3 has 15 residues. The CDR3 loop reads CASGRTGPIADTQYF. CDR3 DNA sequence: TGTGCTAGTGGGAGAACCGGGCCTATCGCAGATACGCAGTATTTT.

With respect to this clone: The junction shows a germline mismatch at one end, possibly a read error. V and J are TRBV24-1 and TRBJ1-5; 7 bases agree with TRBD1. This CDR3 is built from 16 residues. Germline CDR1 reads KGHDR; CDR2 reads SFDVKD. The CDR3 region is CAASDPAGQGVQPQHF. The CDR3 coding sequence is TGTGCCGCCAGTGATCCCGCGGGGCAGGGGGTCCAGCCCCAGCATTTT.

The chain links TRBV7-3 to TRBJ1-5, with a possible D match to TRBD1 (5 bases). The length of the CDR3 is 11 residues. The germline V gene encodes CDR1 SGHTA and CDR2 FQGTGA. Trimming cost V 6 bases and J 7 bases, with 7 bases left between them. The CDR3 nucleotides are TGTGCCAGCAGAGGGGACCAGCCCCAGCATTTT. Translating it yields CASRGDQPQHF.

This chain connects TRBV28 to TRBJ1-1; D might be TRBD1 (5 bases). Germline-derived CDR1 and CDR2 are MDHEN and SYDVKM. CDR3 size: 14 residues. V was clipped by 5 bases and J by 1 base, with 11 bases between them. The CDR3 sequence is CASSPPDRNTEAFF. DNA of the CDR3: TGTGCCAGCAGTCCACCAGACAGGAACACTGAAGCTTTCTTT.

With regard to this clone: One end of the junction is discordant with germline, which a read error may explain. The chain links TRBV5-1 to TRBJ2-3, with D possibly matching TRBD2 (5 bases). The length of the CDR3 is 13 residues. From germline, CDR1 is SGHRS and CDR2 YFSETQ. CDR3: CASSRESTDTQYF. The DNA of the CDR3 is TGCGCCAGCAGCAGGGAGAGCACTGATACGCAGTATTTT.